Presented here are 9 T cell receptor beta chains from one specimen sequenced in a study of OX40 agonist ivuxolimab in advanced cancers. Produced via immunoSEQ multiplex PCR; TCRdb's table is partial and in-frame only. Of some 83,000 clones in the sample, 65% to 90% were seen once. Sequencing was performed on CD4+ or CD8+ T cells sorted from blood, taken in a trial of the OX40 agonist ivuxolimab. Receptors were obtained from an adult with an advanced solid tumor such as melanoma, head and neck, liver or kidney cancer.

CDR3 sequence reads: CASRAPGATDTQYF. DNA of the CDR3: TGTGCCAGCAGGGCACCGGGGGCAACAGATACGCAGTATTTT. J is TRBJ2-3 and V is TRBV4-2; D possibly matches TRBD1 or TRBD2 (6 bases each). Germline V gene data show CDR1 as LGHNA and CDR2 as YNFKEQ. V was clipped by 6 bases and J by 3 bases, with 13 bases between them. The CDR3 is made up of 14 amino acids.

The V and J genes are TRBV5-8 and TRBJ2-7, with D maybe TRBD1 (6 bases). Germline CDR1 SGHTS, CDR2 YDEGEE. The V gene lost 3 bases and the J gene lost 2 bases, with 12 bases spanning the gap. CDR3 length: 14 amino acids. The CDR3 region is CASSSTGITYEQYF. CDR3 nucleotides: TGTGCCAGCAGCTCGACAGGTATCACCTACGAGCAGTACTTC.

The chain carries TRBV25-1 and TRBJ1-6; D remains ambiguous. The V gene lost 3 bases and the J gene lost 7 bases, with 13 bases spanning the gap. Per germline, CDR1 MGHDK and CDR2 SYGVNS. This CDR3 region has 15 residues. The CDR3 nucleotides are TGTGCCAGCAGTGAGCTGAACCTGGGGAATTCACCCCTCCACTTT. Amino acids: CASSELNLGNSPLHF.

Only one count was recorded for this clone. The chain uses TRBV11-2 and TRBJ1-4; TRBD1 aligns across 7 bases. The trim removed 1 base at V and 2 bases at J, leaving 10 bases unmatched. CDR1 and CDR2 (germline): SGHAT, FQNNGV. CDR3 length equals 18 residues. The CDR3 DNA is TGTGCCAGCAGCTTAGGGGACAGACCTTATCCCACTAATGAAAAACTGTTTTTT. It encodes CASSLGDRPYPTNEKLFF.

This clone was seen a handful of times. The rearrangement joins TRBV7-3 to TRBJ2-2; a weak D match, TRBD2 (7 bases). The V gene's germline CDR1 is SGHTA and CDR2 FQGTGA. The V gene lost 5 bases and the J gene lost 0 bases, with 13 bases spanning the gap. The CDR3 runs to 16 residues. CDR3: CASSPRGGANTGELFF. In nucleotides, the CDR3 is TGTGCCAGCAGCCCAAGGGGGGGAGCGAACACCGGGGAGCTGTTTTTT.

In the case of this clone: One end of the junction does not line up with germline, which may come from a read error. The V gene is TRBV9, the J gene TRBJ1-4; weak D call: TRBD1 (6 bases). Germline V gives CDR1 SGDLS, CDR2 YYNGEE. The CDR3 is 14 residues long. Here the CDR3 DNA reads TGTGCCAGCAGCGTAGGGCAGGGGAGAGAAAAACCGTTTTTT. Protein sequence: CASSVGQGREKPFF.

This clone was observed once. The chain is built from TRBV7-2 and TRBJ2-7; TRBD2 matches 11 bases. V dropped 5 bases and J dropped 5; count of bases not matched to a gene: 14. The CDR3 totals 17 residues. From germline, CDR1 is SGHTA and CDR2 FQGNSA. CDR3 region: CASSRPTNKLAGDEQYF. The CDR3 bases are TGTGCCAGCAGCCGTCCTACCAATAAACTAGCGGGAGACGAGCAGTACTTC.

The chain links TRBV7-9 to TRBJ2-7; D is undetermined. The CDR3 has 13 amino acids. Trimming took 0 bases from V and 3 from J, leaving 6 bases between them. Germline CDR1 SEHNR, CDR2 FQNEAQ (reference sequence). CDR3 coding DNA: TGTGCCAGCAGCTTAGCCTCCAGCTACGAGCAGTACTTC. This translates into CASSLASSYEQYF.

The V call is TRBV5-4, the J call TRBJ2-7, with D perhaps TRBD1 or TRBD2 (7 bases each). Trimming stripped 0 bases from V and 5 bases from J, with 18 bases between. The CDR3 is 16 residues long. Germline-derived CDR1 and CDR2 are SGHNT and YYREEE (reference sequence). The CDR3 loop reads CASSLAVGGGLDEQYF. CDR3 sequence (DNA): TGTGCCAGCAGCTTGGCCGTGGGAGGGGGCCTCGACGAGCAGTACTTC.